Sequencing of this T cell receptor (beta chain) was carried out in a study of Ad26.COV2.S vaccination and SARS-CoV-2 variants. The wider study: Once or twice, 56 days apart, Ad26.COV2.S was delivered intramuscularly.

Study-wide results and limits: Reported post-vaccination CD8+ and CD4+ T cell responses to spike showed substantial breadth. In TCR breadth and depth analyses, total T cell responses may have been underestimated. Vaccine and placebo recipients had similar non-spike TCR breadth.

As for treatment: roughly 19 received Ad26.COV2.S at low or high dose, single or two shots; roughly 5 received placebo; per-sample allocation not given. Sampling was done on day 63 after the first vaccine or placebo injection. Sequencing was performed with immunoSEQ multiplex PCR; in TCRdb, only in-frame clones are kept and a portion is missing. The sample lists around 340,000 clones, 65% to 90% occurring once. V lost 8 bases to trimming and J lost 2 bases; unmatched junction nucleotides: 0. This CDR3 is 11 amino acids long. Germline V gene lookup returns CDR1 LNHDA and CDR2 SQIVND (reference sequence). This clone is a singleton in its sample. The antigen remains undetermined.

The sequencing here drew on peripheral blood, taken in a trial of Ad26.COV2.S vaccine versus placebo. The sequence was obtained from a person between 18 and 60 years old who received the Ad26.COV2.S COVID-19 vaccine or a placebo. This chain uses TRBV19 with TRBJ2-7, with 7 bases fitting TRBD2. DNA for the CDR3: TGTGCCAGTGCGGGGGCCTACGAGCAGTACTTC. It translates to CASAGAYEQYF.